The 13 T cell receptor beta chains given below trace back to one sample, sequenced in a study of blood T cell repertoires in COVID-19. Produced via immunoSEQ multiplex PCR; TCRdb's table is partial and in-frame only. This table has 100,000 to 150,000 clones, 70% to 90% appearing once. The specimen sequenced was peripheral blood. The receptors derive from a man aged 45-65 years with acute or convalescent COVID-19.

This chain joins TRBV5-1 and TRBJ2-3; TRBD2 aligns across 15 bases. Per the germline V gene, CDR1 is SGHRS and CDR2 is YFSETQ. The J segment lost 2 bases and the V segment lost 4 bases, leaving 5 bases of the junction unmatched. The CDR3 loop spans 17 amino acids. DNA of the CDR3: TGCGCCAGCAGCCCGAGGACTAGCGGGAGGGCCACAGATACGCAGTATTTT. Protein sequence: CASSPRTSGRATDTQYF.

This sequence joins TRBV6-2 or TRBV6-3 and TRBJ1-2; no definite D call. V was pared by 2 bases and J by 8 bases, with 6 bases between. Germline assignment: CDR1 MNHEY and CDR2 SVGEGT. The CDR3 loop spans 11 amino acids. CDR3 bases: TGTGCCAGCAGTTACGGAGGCGGCTACACCTTC. Translated, it gives CASSYGGGYTF.

Here the CDR3 reads CASSLRGGEKLFF. CDR3 sequence (DNA): TGTGCCAGCAGTTTACGCGGAGGGGAAAAACTGTTTTTT. V gene TRBV27 combines with J gene TRBJ1-4; D not resolved. Per the germline V gene, CDR1 is MNHEY and CDR2 is SMNVEV (reference sequence). The CDR3 spans 13 residues. Trimming stripped 2 bases from V and 8 bases from J, with 9 bases between.

The rearrangement links TRBV2 to TRBJ1-5; D not certain. The CDR3 totals 14 residues. Germline CDR1 is SNHLY and CDR2 is FYNNEI. V dropped 1 base and J dropped 4 bases, with 8 bases sitting between them. DNA of the CDR3: TGTGCCAGCAGTGAAGGGAGTTTTAATCAGCCCCAGCATTTT. It codes for CASSEGSFNQPQHF.

The V and J genes are TRBV4-1 and TRBJ2-5; 9 positions agree with TRBD1. Germline CDR1 is MGHRA and CDR2 is YSYEKL. The length of the CDR3 is 18 residues. J lost 1 base, V lost 1 base, and 10 bases had no gene match. CDR3 in amino acids: CASSQAIQGAEGQETQYF. CDR3 in DNA: TGCGCCAGCAGCCAAGCCATACAGGGGGCGGAAGGCCAAGAGACCCAGTACTTC.

The chain combines TRBV29-1 with TRBJ2-1, with a tentative D call TRBD2 (6 bases). CDR1 is SQVTM and CDR2 is ANQGSEA in the germline V gene. This CDR3 has 15 amino acids. V lost 3 bases and J 0 bases, leaving 12 bases between the germline ends. The CDR3 loop reads CSVEGASVSYNEQFF. In nucleotides, the CDR3 is TGCAGCGTTGAGGGTGCTAGCGTCTCCTACAATGAGCAGTTCTTC.

This chain uses TRBV9 with TRBJ2-1; 9 nucleotides match TRBD2. The CDR3 is 16 amino acids. Germline V gene lookup returns CDR1 SGDLS and CDR2 YYNGEE. With V trimmed by 2 bases and J by 9 bases, 12 bases remained unmatched. The CDR3 DNA is TGTGCCAGCAGCGTCCCATTAGCGGGAGACGGGGGTGAGCAGTTCTTC. This gives the protein CASSVPLAGDGGEQFF. Using reference TRBV9 and TRBJ2-1 for the parts outside the CDR3, the full variable domain is DSGVTQTPKHLITATGQRVTLRCSPRSGDLSVYWYQQSLDQGLQFLIQYYNGEERAKGNILERFSAQQFPDLHSELNLSSLELGDSALYFCASSVPLAGDGGEQFFGPGTRLTVL.

The J gene is TRBJ2-4, the V gene TRBV18, with D tentatively TRBD2 (7 bases). Germline lookup yields CDR1 KGHSH and CDR2 LQKENI. CDR3 length equals 14 residues. Trimming pared 3 bases from V and 5 bases from J, leaving 11 bases between. CDR3 sequence: CASSPSGGQNIQYF. The CDR3 DNA reads as TGTGCCAGCTCACCTTCCGGGGGGCAAAACATTCAGTACTTC.

This chain joins TRBV7-9 and TRBJ1-2; maybe TRBD1 (5 bases). Germline V CDR1 and CDR2: SEHNR, FQNEAQ (reference sequence). This CDR3 comprises 12 residues. Trimming removed 3 bases at V and 5 bases at J, with 7 bases between. The CDR3 DNA reads TGTGCCAGCAGCTTTGGGACTTATGGCTACACCTTC. Encoded protein: CASSFGTYGYTF.

The chain uses TRBV9 and TRBJ1-2; D ambiguous. The CDR3 has 15 residues. The V gene's germline CDR1 is SGDLS and CDR2 YYNGEE. Trimming pared 4 bases from V and 1 base from J, leaving 14 bases between. This chain's CDR3 is CASSPQPEINYGYTF. For the CDR3, the DNA is TGTGCCAGCAGCCCTCAGCCGGAGATTAACTATGGCTACACCTTC.

This sequence joins TRBV4-1 and TRBJ1-1; D not certain. This CDR3 has 13 amino acids. The V gene lost 3 bases and the J gene lost 5 bases, with 10 bases spanning the gap. The germline V gene has CDR1 MGHRA and CDR2 YSYEKL. The CDR3 loop reads CASSHWGGTEAFF. The CDR3 bases are TGCGCCAGCAGCCACTGGGGAGGAACTGAAGCTTTCTTT.

The CDR3 DNA reads as TGTGCCACCAGCAGAGGGACAGAAGGCGAGCAGTACTTC. This gives the protein CATSRGTEGEQYF. The gene calls are TRBV15 and TRBJ2-7, with D tentatively TRBD1 (6 bases). Germline V CDR1 and CDR2: LNHNV, YYDKDF (reference sequence). The CDR3 runs 13 residues. Trimming stripped 1 base from V and 6 bases from J, with 10 bases between.

This chain uses TRBV24-1 with TRBJ2-7; D possibly corresponds to TRBD2 (5 bases). The CDR3 runs 15 residues. V was clipped by 7 bases and J by 5 bases, with 20 bases between them. CDR1 and CDR2 (germline): KGHDR, SFDVKD. The chain's CDR3 is CATRRGSSRSNEQYF. For the CDR3, the DNA is TGTGCCACCAGGAGAGGGTCCTCCCGCTCAAACGAGCAGTACTTC.